These 20 T cell receptor beta chains came from one sample sequenced in a study of blood T cell repertoires in COVID-19. Assay used: immunoSEQ multiplex PCR; TCRdb lists only in-frame clones, some missing. The table records 150,000 to 200,000 clones, about nine tenths of them present only once. Sample: PBMCs or T cells enriched from blood (not recorded which). These receptors were collected from a young woman who had recovered from COVID-19.

V usage is TRBV5-1 and J usage is TRBJ2-7; 8 nucleotides align to TRBD1. Germline-derived CDR1 and CDR2 are SGHRS and YFSETQ. V was clipped by 4 bases and J by 4 bases; unmatched bases: 16. The CDR3 contains 17 residues. CDR3 protein: CASSPRGADRVKYEQYF. In DNA form, the CDR3 reads TGCGCCAGCAGCCCCCGCGGAGCGGACAGGGTTAAGTACGAGCAGTACTTC.

V and J are TRBV30 and TRBJ1-2; D might be TRBD1 (5 bases). The V end lost 1 base, the J end lost 4 bases, and 13 bases lay between the germline ends. Germline V lookup: CDR1 GTSNPN, CDR2 SVGIG (reference sequence). The CDR3 contains 14 residues. CDR3 sequence: CAWSEGVHSYGYTF. Written as DNA, the CDR3 is TGTGCCTGGAGTGAAGGGGTTCATAGCTATGGCTACACCTTC.

The V call is TRBV6-5, the J call TRBJ1-2; D is unresolved. Between the trimmed V and J ends, which lost 7 bases and 5 bases, there was a span of 17 bases. CDR1 MNHEY and CDR2 SVGAGI come from the germline V gene. CDR3 size: 14 residues. CDR3 protein: CASTSTPWLYGYTF. The CDR3 DNA sequence: TGTGCCAGCACTTCGACACCATGGCTGTATGGCTACACCTTC.

This clone was picked up one time. In DNA, the CDR3 is TGTGCCAGCAGCTTTAACCTCCAGGGGGAGACCCAGTACTTC. Translation gives CASSFNLQGETQYF. The rearrangement joins TRBV7-8 to TRBJ2-5; perhaps TRBD1 as D (6 bases). Germline V gene lookup returns CDR1 SGHVS and CDR2 FQNEAQ. With 3 bases removed from V and 5 bases from J, the gap between germline ends came to 13 bases. This CDR3 spans 14 amino acids.

This chain's CDR3 is CTALESGGPWDEQYF. CDR3 DNA: TGCACCGCCTTAGAGAGCGGGGGGCCTTGGGACGAGCAGTACTTC. The chain couples TRBV1 to TRBJ2-7; the table assigns TRBD2, which was not confirmed against the DNA. TRBV1 counts as a pseudogene. The CDR3 has 15 amino acids.

The genes are TRBV2 and TRBJ2-7; D is perhaps TRBD1 (5 bases). CDR3 length: 14 amino acids. Germline lookup yields CDR1 SNHLY and CDR2 FYNNEI. V was cut by 3 bases and J by 3 bases, with 12 bases left in between. CDR3 nucleotide sequence: TGTGCCAGCAGTGAGGGGCCGATTGACTACGAGCAGTACTTC. It codes for CASSEGPIDYEQYF.

V and J are TRBV4-3 and TRBJ2-2; D may be TRBD2 (6 bases). The CDR3 runs to 16 residues. Trimming took 1 base from V and 3 from J, leaving 12 bases between them. Germline V gene data show CDR1 as LGHNA and CDR2 as YSLEER. The CDR3 loop reads CASSQVGGDYTGELFF. In DNA, the CDR3 is TGCGCCAGCAGCCAAGTGGGGGGAGACTACACCGGGGAGCTGTTTTTT.

This chain connects TRBV5-1 to TRBJ2-3; TRBD2 agrees at 10 bases. CDR1 is SGHRS, CDR2 YFSETQ, per germline. V lost 3 bases to trimming and J lost 0 bases; unmatched junction nucleotides: 4. This CDR3 is built from 16 residues. CDR3 amino acids: CASSWMTSGSTDTQYF. Here the CDR3 DNA reads TGCGCCAGCAGCTGGATGACTAGCGGGAGCACAGATACGCAGTATTTT.

The J gene is TRBJ1-6, the V gene TRBV7-9; tentatively, D is TRBD1 (5 bases). Germline V gene lookup returns CDR1 SEHNR and CDR2 FQNEAQ (reference sequence). The ends were cut back, 5 bases at V and 9 bases at J, with 14 bases in the middle. The CDR3 covers 14 residues. For the CDR3, the DNA is TGTGCCAGCAGCAGGGACGGAGAAATTTCACCCCTCCACTTT. Protein: CASSRDGEISPLHF.

The chain is built from TRBV28 and TRBJ2-7; D is unresolved. The germline CDR1 and CDR2 sequences are MDHEN and SYDVKM. Trimming stripped 3 bases from V and 3 bases from J, with 6 bases between. This CDR3 contains 12 residues. The CDR3, as DNA: TGTGCCAGCAGTTTCTACTTCTACGAGCAGTACTTC. It translates to CASSFYFYEQYF.

This clone was counted a single time. The chain couples TRBV5-1 to TRBJ1-6; 10 positions agree with TRBD1. The V and J ends lost 3 bases and 10 bases, in that order; junction bases with no gene match: 7. Germline CDR1 and CDR2: SGHRS and YFSETQ. This CDR3 spans 15 amino acids. The CDR3, as DNA: TGCGCCAGCAGCTCCCGGGACAGGGGCAGGTCACCCCTCCACTTT. This sequence encodes CASSSRDRGRSPLHF.

The rearrangement links TRBV7-2 to TRBJ2-7; D is possibly TRBD2 (5 bases). The CDR3 is made up of 14 amino acids. V lost 6 bases, J lost 4 bases, and 16 bases lay in between. CDR1 and CDR2 (germline): SGHTA, FQGNSA. As DNA, the CDR3 is TGTGCCAGCAGGCCAAACTTCGGGGAGTACGAGCAGTACTTC. Amino acids: CASRPNFGEYEQYF.

The chain has TRBV4-3 and TRBJ2-7; 11 positions agree with TRBD2. With V trimmed by 0 bases and J by 6 bases, 4 bases remained unmatched. The CDR3 contains 15 residues. Germline V lookup: CDR1 LGHNA, CDR2 YSLEER. CDR3 nucleotides: TGCGCCAGCAGCCAAGAACTAGCGGGAGTCTCCGAGCAGTACTTC. This codes for CASSQELAGVSEQYF.

V and J are TRBV20-1 and TRBJ1-6; TRBD1 is a possible D gene (6 bases). In germline, CDR1 is DFQATT, CDR2 SNEGSKA (reference sequence). Trimming left V 3 bases short and J 12 bases short, with 9 bases between. This CDR3 region has 11 residues. DNA for the CDR3: TGCAGTGCTAGCCCAGGGGAACCCCTCCACTTT. It specifies CSASPGEPLHF.

CDR3 sequence reads: CAWSAATGAYNEQFF. In DNA, the CDR3 is TGTGCCTGGAGTGCTGCAACGGGAGCATACAATGAGCAGTTCTTC. The V call is TRBV30, the J call TRBJ2-1, with a weak D call TRBD2 (6 bases). Germline CDR1 is GTSNPN and CDR2 is SVGIG (reference sequence). V was cut by 1 base and J by 4 bases, with 14 bases left in between. The CDR3 loop spans 15 amino acids.

The chain employs TRBV25-1 and TRBJ2-7; the match to TRBD1 covers 10 bases. Germline values: CDR1 MGHDK, CDR2 SYGVNS. V was pared by 3 bases and J by 7 bases, with 9 bases of the junction left unmatched. The CDR3 sequence is 15 residues long. The DNA for the CDR3 is TGTGCCAGCAGTGATTTTGGGACAGGGGTTTGGGAGCAGTACTTC. Its protein product is CASSDFGTGVWEQYF.

V gene TRBV30 combines with J gene TRBJ2-2; 9 bases align to TRBD2. The CDR3 contains 13 residues. CDR1 is GTSNPN, CDR2 SVGIG, per germline (reference sequence). The CDR3 reads CSGGGRANGELFF. DNA of the CDR3: TGTTCCGGGGGCGGGAGGGCCAACGGGGAGCTGTTTTTT.

This clone has only a few counts. This sequence joins TRBV6-6 and TRBJ2-1, with D possibly matching TRBD2 (5 bases). The length of the CDR3 is 17 residues. Trimming stripped 5 bases from V and 2 bases from J, with 19 bases between. Germline V lookup: CDR1 MNHNY, CDR2 SVGAGI (reference sequence). DNA of the CDR3: TGTGCCAGCAGTCCCCGATTTCTGTCGGGGACCTACAATGAGCAGTTCTTC. Protein: CASSPRFLSGTYNEQFF.

This chain uses TRBV27 with TRBJ2-5, with D possibly being TRBD2 (5 bases). Per the germline V gene, CDR1 is MNHEY and CDR2 is SMNVEV (reference sequence). Trimming pared 3 bases from V and 7 bases from J, leaving 12 bases between. This CDR3 has 13 residues. CDR3 DNA sequence: TGTGCCAGCAGTTTTGAGAGGGTGGGGACCCAGTACTTC. Its protein is CASSFERVGTQYF.

V gene TRBV6-1 combines with J gene TRBJ1-3, with D hard to call. The germline CDR1 and CDR2 sequences are MNHNS and SASEGT. CDR3 length: 16 residues. Trimming pared 4 bases from V and 0 bases from J, leaving 13 bases between. The CDR3 nucleotides are TGTGCCAGCAGTGCGGCGGACGGGAGCTCTGGAAACACCATATATTTT. It encodes CASSAADGSSGNTIYF.